This record covers a single T cell receptor (beta chain). The source of the sample is a study of tumor-infiltrating lymphocytes in primary liver carcinoma. Study-wide background: Primary liver carcinomas in the patients were surgically resected.

Germline V lookup: CDR1 SGHAT, CDR2 FQNNGV. V dropped 8 bases and J dropped 5; count of bases not matched to a gene: 6. This CDR3 spans 14 amino acids. Synthesis of TCR beta cDNA was carried out from 500 ng total RNA with a constant-region primer. Three-round nested multiplex PCR performed with slightly modified ARM-PCR produced the TCR beta libraries. A C-beta reverse primer was combined with TRBV1-TRBV30 forward primers in the first two PCR rounds, and each round had about 10 cycles. TCRdb independently ran MiXCR on the multiplex PCR reads; one entry per CDR3 protein. Seen here are 300,000 to 350,000 distinct CDR3 sequences, approximately 65% observed once, and the top ten hold under 8.5%. They got blood RNA out of unsorted whole blood and also pulled out germline DNA. With chronic HBV infection, the patients were also treatment-naive.

The V and J genes are TRBV11-2 and TRBJ2-1; TRBD2 agrees at 10 bases. Sequencing was carried out using peripheral blood. The sequence was obtained from a man aged 40-49 years with primary liver carcinoma and hepatitis B virus infection. CDR3 nucleotides: TGTGCCAGCGACCTAGCGGGAGTTAACAATGAGCAGTTCTTC. This encodes CASDLAGVNNEQFF.